This paragraph reports one TCR beta chain. This table comes from immunoSEQ multiplex PCR, and its TCRdb copy is limited to in-frame clones, with some not included. The sample carries approximately 170,000 clones, about 88% recorded once. This specimen comes from a study of blood T cell repertoires in COVID-19. Study information: The study drew acute and convalescent COVID-19 samples from the United States, Italy and Spain.

Self-reported history from a screening survey and questionnaire set each donor's cohort. Germline V gene data show CDR1 as SGDLS and CDR2 as YYNGEE. The CDR3 sequence is 16 residues long. The V end lost 0 bases, the J end lost 1 base, and 14 bases lay between the germline ends. Material: PBMCs or T cells enriched from blood (not recorded which). The chain employs TRBV9 and TRBJ2-7; D gene ambiguous. The sequence was obtained from a woman younger than 35 who had recovered from COVID-19. The DNA of the CDR3 is TGTGCCAGCAGCGTAGCTGGCGACACTTCTTCCTACGAGCAGTACTTC. Translating gives CASSVAGDTSSYEQYF. The full variable domain, its missing parts supplied by reference TRBV9 and TRBJ2-7, is DSGVTQTPKHLITATGQRVTLRCSPRSGDLSVYWYQQSLDQGLQFLIQYYNGEERAKGNILERFSAQQFPDLHSELNLSSLELGDSALYFCASSVAGDTSSYEQYFGPGTRLTVT.